The next 2 T cell receptor beta chains were all read from a single sample in a study of shared clonotypes between healthy human individuals (dated by TCRdb to about 2020). Receptor amplification or capture employed the immunoSEQ multiplex PCR assay. Held by TCRdb, this immuneACCESS table contains in-frame sequences only and omits some clones. Under half of the omission traces to an unresolved V gene where checked; the cause of the rest is unknown. The sample has around 2,100,000 clones on record, 85% to 95% of them singletons. Together, the top ten hold around 1% of the sample. CD8 naive samples were CD45RO-negative cells positively selected for CCR7, giving a CD45RA+CCR7+ population that excluded TemRA cells. The sample comprised naive CD8+ T cells sorted from blood. The cell subset or site label for this specimen denotes: CD45RA+CCR7+. The receptors were gathered from a man between 18 and 29 years old in good health.

The chain recombines TRBV4-1 with TRBJ1-2; D gene uncertain. The ends were cut back, 0 bases at V and 8 bases at J, with 16 bases in the middle. The CDR3 is made up of 15 amino acids. The germline V gene encodes CDR1 MGHRA and CDR2 YSYEKL. The CDR3 nucleotides read TGCGCCAGCAGCCAAGATAGGAGAGCGGGTGAAGGCTACACCTTC. Amino acids: CASSQDRRAGEGYTF.

This clone was observed once. The chain combines TRBV7-9 with TRBJ2-3; 7 bases are a match to TRBD2. This CDR3 contains 16 residues. V lost 5 bases to trimming and J lost 4 bases; unmatched junction nucleotides: 12. Germline-derived CDR1 and CDR2 are SEHNR and FQNEAQ (reference sequence). CDR3 sequence reads: CASSVAVTSVADTQYF. DNA for the CDR3: TGTGCCAGCAGCGTGGCTGTAACTAGCGTGGCAGATACGCAGTATTTT.